This entry is about one T cell receptor (beta chain). The entry originates in a study of control samples from healthy donors and cancer patients. With V trimmed by 5 bases and J by 9 bases, 11 bases remained unmatched. The CDR3 length is 15 residues. The germline gives CDR1 SGHNT, CDR2 YENEEA. TCRdb keeps only in-frame clones here, not all; method: immunoSEQ multiplex PCR. Of 160,000 or so clones listed, approximately 94% are singletons. Sequencing input: blood. This sequence originates from a woman aged 35 to 49 in good health. V and J are TRBV11-3 and TRBJ2-1, with TRBD2 matching 9 bases. CDR3 DNA sequence: TGTGCCAGCAGCCTAGGGGGTAGCGGGGGATCTGAGCAGTTCTTC. Protein: CASSLGGSGGSEQFF.